This T cell receptor beta chain was profiled in a study of vaccination effects on CD4 cells after COVID-19. Study as a whole: The median interval between the second dose and post-vaccine sampling was 72 days.

Produced via immunoSEQ multiplex PCR; TCRdb's table is partial and in-frame only. This table holds around 50,000 clones, just over 70% found once. Around day 10 of culture, CD4+ T cells were separated out. Vaccination of participants consisted of two doses of either the BNT162b2 or mRNA-1273 vaccine. With respect to this clone: No antigen is known for it.

The input for sequencing was CD4+ T cells from PBMCs cultured without peptide, taken after COVID-19 vaccination. The sequence came from a human donor who received a COVID-19 vaccine.

The CDR3 DNA follows: TGTGCCAGCAGACTGGGGAACCAAGAGACCCAGTACTTC. Its translation is CASRLGNQETQYF. This chain joins TRBV27 and TRBJ2-5, with D hard to call. Trimming left V 6 bases short and J 0 bases short, with 8 bases between. The CDR3 loop spans 13 amino acids. Germline lookup yields CDR1 MNHEY and CDR2 SMNVEV (reference sequence).